This TCR beta chain was captured by sequencing in a study of molecular identifiers for immune sequencing clone quantification. Study-level information: In the replicates, RNA derived from around 20,000 or 100,000 naive CD8 cells was divided into five parts, and four were sequenced.

General study results and limits: In a background of around 920,000 naive cells, spiked Jurkat TCR RNA from one cell was reportedly detectable. Clones with over 20 RNA copies captured over 98% of effector molecules but under 1% of naive ones.

About this clonotype itself: Its antigen is not identified.

The ends were cut back, 5 bases at V and 5 bases at J, with 25 bases in the middle. The CDR3 runs 18 residues. Naive CD8 T cells were FACS-sorted by CD8+CD4-CCR7+CD45RA+ markers. One entry per CDR3 protein, called by TCRdb with MiXCR from the PCR reads. The sample includes under 600,000 distinct CDR3 sequences, roughly 26% of them seen just once. This chain links TRBV23-1 with TRBJ2-4; weak D call: TRBD1 (6 bases). TRBV23-1 carries the ORF label, with uncertain function. The source material was naive CD8+ T cells from blood, with Jurkat cell RNA spiked in. Stated subset: FACS-sorted CD8+CD4-CCR7+CD45RA+ naive T cells. This TCR was sampled from a human donor in good health. Some libraries in this study had Jurkat cell RNA spiked in. The CDR3 here is CASSKTVEYRDIENIQYF. The CDR3 region has the DNA TGCGCCAGCAGTAAGACCGTTGAGTATAGGGACATAGAAAACATTCAGTACTTC.